This TCR beta chain originates from a study of human T cells and chemical hapten exposure. Study-wide context: Mainly, slight library volume differences in the pool made TCR yields vary.

Study-wide results and limits: TCRs above 1 in 1000 frequency stayed constant with DPC sensitization.

Total RNA was extracted from unfractionated whole blood. What the library attached to individual cDNA molecules were unique molecular identifiers. Per the original methods: From roughly 23,000 to 640,000 TCRs were found per sample, with a median of about 96,000. Each CDR3 protein is one row after TCRdb ran MiXCR on the reads. TCRdb's processing, not the study's, gives the V and J calls here. Of about 120,000 distinct CDR3 sequences listed, approximately 9% are singletons. This clonotype was counted ten times or more. The antigen is unknown. The receptor was derived from a human donor in good health. Some clones in this sample may be carry-over from other donors' samples. Sequences were obtained from whole blood.

The CDR3 DNA follows: TGCAGCGTCCCGTACAGGGGGCCGGAGACCCAGTACTTC. It translates to CSVPYRGPETQYF. The rearrangement joins TRBV29-1 to TRBJ2-5; 9 nucleotides match TRBD1. The CDR3 sequence is 13 residues long. The junction had 7 bases not matched to a gene; V was cut back by 6 bases and J by 5 bases. CDR1 and CDR2 (germline): SQVTM, ANQGSEA.